The clone carrying this T cell receptor (beta chain) was detected ten times or more. As yet, its antigen is unknown. The CDR3 spans 17 residues. In germline, CDR1 is LGHNA, CDR2 YNFKEQ. V was cut by 0 bases and J by 2 bases, with 11 bases left in between. Time point described: sample taken at primary tumor resection. MiXCR, applied by TCRdb to the 5' RACE reads, yields one record per CDR3 protein. This table has around 8,900 distinct CDR3 sequences, 2.9% appearing once. This sample was taken from a study of spatial heterogeneity in lung cancer. As for the study in general: Tumor-region TCR transcript counts correlated strongly with a T cell module score from matched bulk RNA-seq. Findings and limits, study-wide: Within tumors, counts of expanded alpha and beta TCRs tracked tumor mutation counts.

The material sequenced was lung tumor tissue, taken at surgery. The chain employs TRBV4-2 and TRBJ2-6; the D call may be TRBD1 or TRBD2 (7 bases each). The TCR was taken from a male donor with early-stage non-small cell lung cancer. The CDR3 sequence is CASSQDRGGTGANVLTF. Here the CDR3 DNA reads TGTGCCAGCAGCCAAGACAGGGGGGGAACTGGGGCCAACGTCCTGACTTTC.